This T cell receptor (beta chain) originates from a study of blood T cell repertoires in COVID-19. Across the study: Samples came from the United States, Italy and Spain, spanning acute and convalescent COVID-19. From T cells, B-cell-depleted T cells, or PBMCs came the material, which was cDNA or gDNA.

TCRdb keeps only in-frame clones here, not all; method: immunoSEQ multiplex PCR. The sample lists some 250,000 clones; about 87% were seen once. The CDR3 spans 15 residues. V was trimmed by 4 bases and J by 0 bases, leaving 13 bases between them. Germline lookup yields CDR1 SQVTM and CDR2 ANQGSEA. The sequencing sample was made of peripheral blood. V is TRBV29-1 and J is TRBJ2-1; tentatively, D is TRBD2 (5 bases). This TCR came from an older woman with COVID-19, enrolled during active disease. The chain's CDR3 is CSVGGSASSYNEQFF. Written as DNA, the CDR3 is TGCAGCGTTGGGGGTAGCGCGAGCTCCTACAATGAGCAGTTCTTC.